The 5 T cell receptor beta chains given below trace back to one sample, sequenced in a study of shared clonotypes between healthy human individuals. Repertoires were generated with immunoSEQ multiplex PCR, while TCRdb's copy carries only in-frame clones and drops some. Of about 730,000 clones listed, 72% were seen once; the top ten hold roughly 1.8%. The sample taken for sequencing was memory CD4+ T cells sorted from blood. Stated subset: CD45RA-negative fraction. Receptors were obtained from a woman aged 25-40 years in good health.

This clone was counted many times. The rearrangement links TRBV5-1 to TRBJ2-7, with 12 bases aligning to TRBD1. The CDR3 extends over 16 amino acids. Per the germline V gene, CDR1 is SGHRS and CDR2 is YFSETQ. Trimming took 3 bases from V and 7 from J; bases not matched to a gene: 11. CDR3 sequence (DNA): TGCGCCAGCAGCTCACTATCGGGACAGGGGGCTCGTGAGCAGTACTTC. Translation gives CASSSLSGQGAREQYF.

The rearrangement links TRBV7-9 to TRBJ2-7; 7 bases are a match to TRBD2. Germline assignment: CDR1 SEHNR and CDR2 FQNEAQ (reference sequence). The CDR3 totals 14 residues. V was pared by 3 bases and J by 5 bases, with 7 bases of the junction left unmatched. Here the CDR3 DNA reads TGTGCCAGCAGCTTCTCCGGGAGCGGGAACGAGCAGTACTTC. Translating gives CASSFSGSGNEQYF.

A word on this clone: Other nucleotide sequences from this sample produce the same CDR3. The V gene is TRBV7-9, the J gene TRBJ2-7; D ambiguous. Germline-derived CDR1 and CDR2 are SEHNR and FQNEAQ (reference sequence). The V gene lost 2 bases and the J gene lost 4 bases, with 6 bases spanning the gap. This CDR3 region has 12 residues. CDR3 DNA: TGTGCCAGCAGCTTAACCGGGTACGAGCAGTACTTC. Protein sequence: CASSLTGYEQYF. Looking up the rest from reference TRBV7-9 and TRBJ2-7 gives the full variable domain: DTGVSQNPRHKITKRGQNVTFRCDPISEHNRLYWYRQTLGQGPEFLTYFQNEAQLEKSRLLSDRFSAERPKGSFSTLEIQRTEQGDSAMYLCASSLTGYEQYFGPGTRLTVT.

The chain uses TRBV7-2 and TRBJ2-7; D not resolved. Germline values: CDR1 SGHTA, CDR2 FQGNSA. This CDR3 region has 13 residues. Trimming shortened V by 5 bases and J by 2 bases, and 10 bases separated the two germline ends. CDR3 region: CASSTRPPYEQYF. The CDR3 DNA reads TGTGCCAGCAGCACCCGGCCCCCCTACGAGCAGTACTTC.

For this clone: Other DNA sequences within the sample encode an identical CDR3. The chain recombines TRBV12-5 with TRBJ2-7; D unclear. This CDR3 has 12 amino acids. From germline, CDR1 is LGHNT and CDR2 FRNRAP. Trimming shortened V by 5 bases and J by 1 base, and 6 bases separated the two germline ends. CDR3 coding DNA: TGTGCTAGTGGTCCCTCATCCTACGAGCAGTACTTC. Translated, it gives CASGPSSYEQYF.